This T cell receptor (beta chain) originates from a study of blood T cells in healthy people across ages (dated by TCRdb to 2014 to 2015). In the study overall: Template switching captured roughly one uniquely barcoded TCR beta cDNA molecule per two T cells in model experiments. Age-related changes in TCR beta repertoire diversity were measured in the study by deep sequencing normalized with unique cDNA molecular identifiers. The donors were divided into four age groups: young (average around 17 years), middle-aged (almost 40), aged (under 70) and long-lived (82). To avoid experimental bias, donors of different ages were spread randomly across the sequencing lanes. For two donors (one aged 18 to 29 and one aged 80 or older), the study analyzed two additional independent replicas of 1 million unique cDNA reads from the same blood draw. The investigation overall reported the following: A strong correlation was found between observed TCR beta diversity and the percentage of naive T cells measured by flow cytometry. Because profiling used bulk unsorted PBMCs, naive and antigen-experienced compartments could not be compared conclusively. Estimates of total diversity from one million sequenced T cells were regarded as lower bounds and underestimates. Observed TCR beta diversity per million T cells fell roughly linearly with age, and a significant reduction was already apparent by age around 36. Because donor CMV infection status was unknown, age-related changes in expanded clonotypes were potentially confounded. Compared with the aged group, the long-lived group had more naive CD4+ T cells, fewer expanded clones and increased TCR diversity, suggesting age selection.

Clipping removes 0 bases from V and 10 bases from J, with 6 as the unmatched junction base count. The germline V gene yields MNHEY for CDR1 and SVGEGT for CDR2. Reading from cysteine to phenylalanine, the CDR3 counts 15 amino acids. The retained sequence is limited to the CDR3, 45 bases, with the frame set at the first base. Systemically healthy Caucasian individuals from Russia, approximately 39 in total and aged 6 to 90 years, were included as donors. Each donor gave 9.5 to 10 milliliters of peripheral blood, drawn into EDTA-treated Vacutainer tubes. Ficoll-Paque density-gradient centrifugation was used to isolate PBMCs, with at least 6 million obtained per sample. Trizol reagent was used to extract total RNA from PBMCs, with at least 5.5 micrograms per sample. The percentages of naive CD45RAhigh/CD27high T cells were determined by flow cytometry on a PBMC aliquot from every donor. Note on this clonotype: There is no known antigen for this receptor. Base qualities are not provided; no much larger clone lies one nucleotide away.

The library was produced with 5' RACE. Sequencing was performed on an Illumina HiSeq 2500. A second PCR of about 7 to 12 cycles was performed with a sample-barcoded 5' primer and a J-beta primer mix. A unique molecular identifier was introduced onto each TCR beta cDNA molecule by a template-switch 5' adaptor carrying 12 random nucleotides. Each sample yielded at least 2.5 million CDR3-containing paired-end reads. All of the RNA was converted into first-strand cDNA using the Mint cDNA synthesis kit, with a TRBC-specific oligonucleotide serving as the primer. Following uracil-DNA glycosylase treatment, a first 18-cycle PCR with universal primers M1SS and BC2_uni_R was performed on all cDNA. In the authors' own workflow: For normalization, 1 million high-quality reads, each with a distinct molecular identifier, were randomly selected from each sample. Reads with shared molecular identifiers were discarded instead of being binned into consensus sequences. MiTCR, with a Q25 quality threshold and the strictest error-elimination algorithm, was used for CDR3 identification, clonotype clustering and error correction. A nonparametric unseen species model with Euler transformation was used to estimate a lower bound on total TCR beta diversity. TCRdb reworked the public reads: Q25 trimming with fastp, MiXCR clone assembly, productive beta chains retained. Merged by CDR3 protein, the rows form single entries marked with the most common genes and DNA. These V and J calls are TCRdb output, not the study's own analysis. The sample records roughly 800,000 distinct CDR3 sequences, about three fifths of which are singletons. The top ten clones comprise roughly 20% of the sample.

The chain is assembled from TRBV6-2 or TRBV6-3 and TRBJ1-6, and TRBD1 aligns with 7 junction nucleotides. The TCR originated in a man aged 30 to 45 in good health. Sequencing was done on a sample of blood. The DNA sequence is as follows: TGTGCCAGCAGTTACTCGAGGGACAGAAGCTCACCCCTCCACTTT. It codes for CASSYSRDRSSPLHF.